These T cell receptor beta chains were read from a single sample in a study of T cell changes during pregnancy in multiple sclerosis. Assay: immunoSEQ multiplex PCR; the TCRdb copy retains only in-frame clones and omits some. In the table there are 90,000 to 120,000 clones, around nine tenths of which are singletons. Here the sequenced sample was peripheral blood, taken in the second trimester of pregnancy. The receptors were sampled from a female donor with multiple sclerosis, enrolled in a pregnancy study. CDR3s include the opening cysteine and the closing phenylalanine or tryptophan.

V: TRBV7-8; length: 16; J: TRBJ2-1; CDR3: CASSQGSGLLLNEQFF
V: TRBV5-6; length: 13; J: TRBJ1-1; CDR3: CASSPDRDTEAFF
V: TRBV14; length: 17; J: TRBJ2-3; CDR3: CASSQDVRTRGRDTQYF
V: TRBV5-1; length: 14; J: TRBJ2-7; CDR3: CASSLAAGTFEQYF
V: TRBV19; length: 13; J: TRBJ2-7; CDR3: CASDGGAPYEQYF
V: TRBV9; length: 15; J: TRBJ1-1; CDR3: CASSPTDNRGHKAFF
V: TRBV4-2; length: 17; J: TRBJ1-6; CDR3: CASSQVSSGQHNSPLHF
V: TRBV11-3; length: 13; J: TRBJ1-1; CDR3: CASSTGTGVKAFF
V: TRBV5-1; length: 15; J: TRBJ1-2; CDR3: CASSLVGGEPQGYTF
V: TRBV7-2; length: 15; J: TRBJ2-1; CDR3: CASSFLADSYNEQFF
V: TRBV29-1; length: 14; J: TRBJ2-3; CDR3: CSVGRDTGTDTQYF
V: TRBV29-1; length: 15; J: TRBJ1-4; CDR3: CSVASPEGAHEKLFF
V: TRBV2; length: 14; J: TRBJ2-7; CDR3: CASSAEAGGSEQYF
V: TRBV19; length: 16; J: TRBJ2-1; CDR3: CASSIWRSSSYNEQFF
V: TRBV4-1; length: 17; J: TRBJ1-1; CDR3: CASSQDDLPYGYTEAFF
V: TRBV27; length: 15; J: TRBJ1-2; CDR3: CASRQELNSNYGYTF
V: TRBV29-1; length: 11; J: TRBJ1-2; CDR3: CSVTPNYGYTF
V: TRBV7-7; length: 20; J: TRBJ1-1; CDR3: CASSLFLLDRGLPMNTEAFF
V: TRBV7-7; length: 14; J: TRBJ1-2; CDR3: CASSYQLLRYGYTF
V: TRBV30; length: 14; J: TRBJ1-5; CDR3: CAWEEQGAGQPQHF
V: TRBV27; length: 13; J: TRBJ2-6; CDR3: CASAGAGANVLTF
V: TRBV7-8; length: 14; J: TRBJ2-7; CDR3: CASSLARGHDEQYF
V: TRBV2; length: 15; J: TRBJ2-3; CDR3: CASSAGLAGTDTQYF